These 27 T cell receptor beta chains came from one sample sequenced in a study of T cell repertoires in cytomegalovirus infection. TCRdb ran MiXCR on the reads and lists one entry per CDR3 protein. The table includes 200,000 to 250,000 distinct CDR3 sequences, 22% detected once. The sample was CD8+ T cells from PBMCs. All receptors come from a human donor in good health (CMV status not recorded). Some clones in this sample may be carry-over from other donors' samples.

At least ten counts were recorded for this clonotype. V usage is TRBV5-6 and J usage is TRBJ2-7, with D unresolved. With 4 bases removed from V and 3 bases from J, the gap between germline ends came to 14 bases. Germline values: CDR1 SGHDT, CDR2 YYEEEE. This CDR3 spans 14 amino acids. The CDR3 here is CASSSPDWDYEQYF. The CDR3 region has the DNA TGTGCCAGCAGCAGCCCCGACTGGGACTACGAGCAGTACTTC.

This clonotype has ten or more counts. The genes are TRBV7-6 and TRBJ2-7; the D gene is possibly TRBD1 (6 bases). The CDR3 extends over 14 amino acids. Germline-derived CDR1 and CDR2 are SGHVS and FNYEAQ. The V end was cut by 1 base, the J end by 2 bases, with 9 bases between. The chain's CDR3 is CASSLGGGPYEQYF. In DNA form, the CDR3 reads TGTGCCAGCAGCTTAGGAGGGGGACCCTACGAGCAGTACTTC.

In its sample, this clonotype was seen a few times. V gene TRBV9 combines with J gene TRBJ1-1; a possible D gene is TRBD1 (6 bases). The V end was cut by 5 bases, the J end by 10 bases, with 12 bases between. CDR3 length equals 11 residues. In germline, CDR1 is SGDLS, CDR2 YYNGEE. In DNA, the CDR3 is TGTGCCAGCAGTCTTACAGGGCGAGCTTTCTTT. Its protein product is CASSLTGRAFF.

This clonotype occurred a few times. The V gene is TRBV29-1, the J gene TRBJ2-1; D remains unclear. Looked up from germline, CDR1 is SQVTM and CDR2 is ANQGSEA. V was shortened by 4 bases and J by 4 bases, with 8 bases between the two germline ends. The CDR3 loop spans 12 amino acids. Here the CDR3 DNA reads TGCAGCGTTGGGGCAGTGTACAATGAGCAGTTCTTC. This sequence encodes CSVGAVYNEQFF.

There are a few counts of this clonotype. The rearrangement joins TRBV10-3 to TRBJ2-1; D not certain. The CDR3 contains 12 residues. Between the trimmed V and J ends, which lost 6 bases and 5 bases, there was a span of 8 bases. Germline assignment: CDR1 ENHRY and CDR2 SYGVKD. The CDR3 DNA reads as TGTGCCATCAGGGACGAGAACAATGAGCAGTTCTTC. As protein: CAIRDENNEQFF.

The V call is TRBV9, the J call TRBJ2-1; either TRBD1 or TRBD2 may supply D (5 bases each). The CDR3 loop spans 15 amino acids. V lost 2 bases and J lost 4, with 13 bases in between. The germline CDR1 and CDR2 sequences are SGDLS and YYNGEE. The CDR3 spells CASSVFPGGYNEQFF. CDR3 DNA: TGTGCCAGCAGCGTCTTCCCTGGGGGTTACAATGAGCAGTTCTTC.

The chain links TRBV5-5 to TRBJ2-5, with D maybe TRBD2 (6 bases). The ends were cut back, 5 bases at V and 5 bases at J, with 16 bases in the middle. CDR3 length equals 14 residues. The V gene's germline CDR1 is SGHKS and CDR2 YYEKEE (reference sequence). The CDR3 here is CASSYRRVGETQYF. The CDR3 coding sequence is TGTGCCAGCAGTTATCGGAGGGTCGGCGAGACCCAGTACTTC.

This clonotype was seen a handful of times. The chain employs TRBV28 and TRBJ2-5; a possible D gene is TRBD1 (6 bases). The CDR3 has 14 residues. The ends were cut back, 4 bases at V and 4 bases at J, with 13 bases in the middle. Looked up from germline, CDR1 is MDHEN and CDR2 is SYDVKM. The CDR3 DNA reads as TGTGCCAGCAGTTCAACAGGGAGCGGAGAGACCCAGTACTTC. This codes for CASSSTGSGETQYF.

V and J are TRBV15 and TRBJ1-2; D gene uncertain. Germline V lookup: CDR1 LNHNV, CDR2 YYDKDF (reference sequence). With 5 bases removed from V and 0 bases from J, the gap between germline ends came to 19 bases. The CDR3 is 17 residues long. The DNA of the CDR3 is TGTGCCACCAGCGGAATTAAAACCCGGGAGGCTAACTATGGCTACACCTTC. Its translation: CATSGIKTREANYGYTF. The full variable domain, with the rest looked up from reference TRBV15 and TRBJ1-2, is DAMVIQNPRYQVTQFGKPVTLSCSQTLNHNVMYWYQQKSSQAPKLLFHYYDKDFNNEADTPDNFQSRRPNTSFCFLDIRSPGLGDTAMYLCATSGIKTREANYGYTFGSGTRLTVV.

The chain links TRBV20-1 to TRBJ2-7; D is perhaps TRBD1 (5 bases). Trimming took off 2 bases at V and 4 bases at J, with 12 bases between the two ends. Germline V gene data show CDR1 as DFQATT and CDR2 as SNEGSKA (reference sequence). This CDR3 spans 13 amino acids. CDR3 residues: CSARILGLYEQYF. CDR3 nucleotide sequence: TGCAGTGCTAGAATCCTGGGGCTATACGAGCAGTACTTC.

The chain employs TRBV11-2 and TRBJ2-3; D could derive from TRBD1 or TRBD2 (5 bases each). The germline V gene encodes CDR1 SGHAT and CDR2 FQNNGV. The CDR3 contains 15 residues. Trimming shortened V by 4 bases and J by 0 bases, and 11 bases separated the two germline ends. The CDR3, as DNA: TGTGCCAGCAGCTCCGGGACGGGAAGCACAGATACGCAGTATTTT. This encodes CASSSGTGSTDTQYF.

This sequence joins TRBV28 and TRBJ1-5; no reliable D call. CDR1 is MDHEN, CDR2 SYDVKM, per germline. The CDR3 runs 15 residues. Trimming cost V 2 bases and J 0 bases, with 8 bases left between them. The CDR3 protein is CASSLQENSNQPQHF. Written as DNA, the CDR3 is TGTGCCAGCAGTTTACAAGAAAATAGCAATCAGCCCCAGCATTTT.

This chain joins TRBV20-1 and TRBJ2-7, with TRBD1 matching 8 bases. Germline assignment: CDR1 DFQATT and CDR2 SNEGSKA (reference sequence). The CDR3 sequence is 17 residues long. V gave up 0 bases and J gave up 0 bases; unmatched junction bases: 10. CDR3 in amino acids: CSARDPTGALVSYEQYF. The CDR3 region has the DNA TGCAGTGCTAGAGATCCGACAGGGGCGCTCGTCTCCTACGAGCAGTACTTC.

The rearrangement uses TRBV30 and TRBJ2-7, with 9 bases aligning to TRBD2. Germline V CDR1 and CDR2: GTSNPN, SVGIG (reference sequence). The CDR3 is 14 residues long. J lost 0 bases, V lost 5 bases, and 5 bases had no gene match. The CDR3 region has the DNA TGTGCCTGGTCCCGTAGCGGGGGCTCCTACGAGCAGTACTTC. Amino acids: CAWSRSGGSYEQYF.

The chain couples TRBV20-1 to TRBJ2-1; TRBD2 matches at 7 bases. Germline CDR1 and CDR2: DFQATT and SNEGSKA (reference sequence). CDR3 length: 15 amino acids. V was pared by 3 bases and J by 1 base, with 6 bases of the junction left unmatched. The CDR3 DNA is TGCAGTGCTAGTAGGTGGGAGGGGTCCTACAATGAGCAGTTCTTC. Its translation is CSASRWEGSYNEQFF.

The sample holds many counts of this clonotype. V gene TRBV7-9 combines with J gene TRBJ1-1, with D maybe TRBD1 (5 bases). The CDR3 is 12 residues long. Germline V gives CDR1 SEHNR, CDR2 FQNEAQ (reference sequence). The CDR3, as DNA: TGTGCGGGGGTGTGGATGAACACTGAAGCTTTCTTT. Its translation is CAGVWMNTEAFF.

This clonotype has a handful of counts. This chain links TRBV5-1 with TRBJ1-1; D gene ambiguous. Germline loops: CDR1 SGHRS, CDR2 YFSETQ. This CDR3 has 16 residues. V was pared by 1 base and J by 2 bases, with 15 bases between. Written as DNA, the CDR3 is TGCGCCAGCAGCTTGACCCCCTCGGGAGGTAACACTGAAGCTTTCTTT. Encoded protein: CASSLTPSGGNTEAFF. The full variable domain, its missing parts supplied by reference TRBV5-1 and TRBJ1-1, is KAGVTQTPRYLIKTRGQQVTLSCSPISGHRSVSWYQQTPGQGLQFLFEYFSETQRNKGNFPGRFSGRQFSNSRSEMNVSTLELGDSALYLCASSLTPSGGNTEAFFGQGTRLTVV.

A few counts support this clonotype. The chain joins TRBV6-4 to TRBJ2-1, with 12 nucleotides matching TRBD2. The germline V gene has CDR1 MRHNA and CDR2 SNTAGT. The CDR3 consists of 14 residues. Trimming removed 6 bases from V and 7 bases from J; junction bases left unmatched: 4. CDR3 region: CASSWTSGDNEQFF. The CDR3 DNA reads TGTGCCAGCAGCTGGACTAGCGGGGATAATGAGCAGTTCTTC.

The V call is TRBV27, the J call TRBJ2-7; TRBD1 agrees at 9 bases. Unmatched junction bases numbered 8, after V lost 6 bases and J lost 2 bases. This CDR3 has 15 residues. Per the germline V gene, CDR1 is MNHEY and CDR2 is SMNVEV (reference sequence). CDR3 DNA sequence: TGTGCCAGCAGCGCGGGACAGGGAGGAACCTACGAGCAGTACTTC. This encodes CASSAGQGGTYEQYF.

This clonotype has a count of ten or more. The chain couples TRBV28 to TRBJ2-3, with D possibly called TRBD1 or TRBD2 (6 bases each). The CDR3 consists of 15 residues. V lost 5 bases to trimming and J lost 4 bases, with 16 bases between them. The germline V gene has CDR1 MDHEN and CDR2 SYDVKM. For the CDR3, the DNA is TGTGCCAGCAGTCCGACTCTGGGGGGCTCAGATACGCAGTATTTT. It yields the protein CASSPTLGGSDTQYF.

This clonotype was counted at least ten times. The chain employs TRBV28 and TRBJ2-7, with 7 bases aligning to TRBD1. CDR3 length equals 13 residues. The V and J ends lost 10 bases and 3 bases, in that order; junction bases with no gene match: 9. Germline CDR1 and CDR2: MDHEN and SYDVKM. The CDR3: CAIRGQEYYEQYF. Here the CDR3 DNA reads TGTGCCATCCGTGGACAGGAATACTACGAGCAGTACTTC.

The sample holds many counts of this clonotype. The V and J genes are TRBV7-8 and TRBJ2-2; D possibly corresponds to TRBD2 (5 bases). V dropped 5 bases and J dropped 6 bases, with 13 bases sitting between them. This CDR3 spans 14 amino acids. Per germline, CDR1 SGHVS and CDR2 FQNEAQ. The CDR3 DNA follows: TGTGCCAGCAGCGGAGAGGGAAAAGCCGGGGAGCTGTTTTTT. Residues: CASSGEGKAGELFF.

The chain combines TRBV4-1 with TRBJ2-7, with 8 nucleotides matching TRBD2. This CDR3 spans 15 amino acids. Per the germline V gene, CDR1 is MGHRA and CDR2 is YSYEKL. V shed 1 base, J shed 3 bases, and the junction held 5 bases outside the gene matches. The CDR3 region is CASSQGPLADYEQYF. The CDR3 DNA sequence: TGCGCCAGCAGCCAAGGACCACTAGCGGACTACGAGCAGTACTTC.

There are a few counts of this clonotype. This chain links TRBV20-1 with TRBJ2-1; 8 nucleotides agree with TRBD1. This CDR3 has 15 residues. Germline V gene lookup returns CDR1 DFQATT and CDR2 SNEGSKA (reference sequence). The ends lost 0 bases at V and 4 bases at J; junction bases unmatched: 5. The CDR3 region has the DNA TGCAGTGCTAGAGATTGGCAGGGGGCATACAATGAGCAGTTCTTC. This codes for CSARDWQGAYNEQFF.

The V and J genes are TRBV7-9 and TRBJ2-5, with unresolved D. Germline CDR1 SEHNR, CDR2 FQNEAQ (reference sequence). Trimming left V 4 bases short and J 5 bases short, with 14 bases between. The CDR3 is 14 amino acids. Here the CDR3 reads CASSSRPDRETQYF. CDR3 bases: TGTGCCAGCAGCTCCAGACCCGACCGCGAGACCCAGTACTTC.

The V gene is TRBV12-3 or TRBV12-4, the J gene TRBJ2-7; TRBD2 matches at 8 bases. The CDR3 extends over 14 amino acids. Trimming took 5 bases from V and 5 from J; bases not matched to a gene: 8. The CDR3 nucleotides read TGTGCCAGCAGTCAGATAGCGGGAAAGAACGAGCAGTACTTC. Translated: CASSQIAGKNEQYF.

This sequence joins TRBV5-6 and TRBJ2-7; D remains unclear. The CDR3 runs 15 residues. Trimming shortened V by 1 base and J by 2 bases, and 13 bases separated the two germline ends. Germline loops: CDR1 SGHDT, CDR2 YYEEEE. CDR3 protein: CASSLKGYPTYEQYF. The CDR3 DNA sequence: TGTGCCAGCAGCTTGAAGGGATACCCCACCTACGAGCAGTACTTC. The whole variable domain, filled in from reference TRBV5-6 and TRBJ2-7, reads DAGVTQSPTHLIKTRGQQVTLRCSPKSGHDTVSWYQQALGQGPQFIFQYYEEEERQRGNFPDRFSGHQFPNYSSELNVNALLLGDSALYLCASSLKGYPTYEQYFGPGTRLTVT.